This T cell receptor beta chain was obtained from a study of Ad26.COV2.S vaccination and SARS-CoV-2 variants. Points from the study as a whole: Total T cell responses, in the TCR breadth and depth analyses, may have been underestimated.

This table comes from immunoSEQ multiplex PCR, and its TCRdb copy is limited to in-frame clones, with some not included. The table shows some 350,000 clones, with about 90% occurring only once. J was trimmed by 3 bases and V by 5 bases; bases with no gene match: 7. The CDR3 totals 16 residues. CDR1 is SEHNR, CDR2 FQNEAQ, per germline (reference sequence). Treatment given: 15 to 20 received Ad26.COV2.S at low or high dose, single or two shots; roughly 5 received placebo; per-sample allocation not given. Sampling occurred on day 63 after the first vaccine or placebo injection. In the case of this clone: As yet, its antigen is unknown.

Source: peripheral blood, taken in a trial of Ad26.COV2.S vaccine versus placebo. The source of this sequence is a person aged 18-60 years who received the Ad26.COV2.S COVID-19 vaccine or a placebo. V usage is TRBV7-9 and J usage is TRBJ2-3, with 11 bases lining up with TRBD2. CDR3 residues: CASSVGTSGSTDTQYF. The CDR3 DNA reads TGTGCCAGCAGCGTCGGGACTAGCGGAAGTACAGATACGCAGTATTTT.